A single sample is the source of the 25 T cell receptor beta chains below, sequenced in a study of T cell responses to AZD1222 COVID-19 vaccine. Assay: immunoSEQ multiplex PCR; the TCRdb copy retains only in-frame clones and omits some. In the table there are around 130,000 clones, approximately 93% of which are singletons. The sample here was peripheral blood, taken on day 0 of AZD1222 vaccination. All receptors come from an adult in good health.

The chain employs TRBV19 and TRBJ1-5, with D unclear. CDR3 size: 15 residues. V lost 3 bases, J lost 8 bases, and 17 bases lay in between. Germline V gives CDR1 LNHDA, CDR2 SQIVND (reference sequence). CDR3 nucleotides: TGTGCCAGTAGTATTGATGGCGGTTTTACTAAGCCCCAGCATTTT. As protein: CASSIDGGFTKPQHF.

The rearrangement links TRBV11-2 to TRBJ1-1; D is unresolved. Trimming cost V 3 bases and J 3 bases, with 14 bases left between them. This CDR3 comprises 15 residues. Germline CDR1 reads SGHAT; CDR2 reads FQNNGV. CDR3 bases: TGTGCCAGCAGCTTCTCCTCGGGAGAAGACACTGAAGCTTTCTTT. Translating it yields CASSFSSGEDTEAFF.

The V and J genes are TRBV6-5 and TRBJ2-2; tentative D call: TRBD1 (5 bases). V lost 5 bases, J lost 7 bases, and 11 bases lay in between. The CDR3 length is 13 residues. Germline lookup yields CDR1 MNHEY and CDR2 SVGAGI. The DNA of the CDR3 is TGTGCCAGCAGTATTCAGGGTCACGGGGAGCTGTTTTTT. Its protein product is CASSIQGHGELFF.

A few counts support this clone. The genes are TRBV5-1 and TRBJ1-1; D gene ambiguous. Trimming removed 0 bases from V and 5 bases from J, with 11 bases in between. The CDR3 has 14 amino acids. Germline V gene sequence: CDR1 SGHRS, CDR2 YFSETQ. The CDR3 DNA sequence: TGCGCCAGCAGCTTGGTTCGGGGAGGGACTGAAGCTTTCTTT. Amino acids: CASSLVRGGTEAFF.

The rearrangement uses TRBV19 and TRBJ1-1, with D perhaps TRBD1 (5 bases). This CDR3 has 13 amino acids. Trimming pared 3 bases from V and 4 bases from J, leaving 9 bases between. The germline V gene encodes CDR1 LNHDA and CDR2 SQIVND (reference sequence). The DNA for the CDR3 is TGTGCCAGTAGTATGGGACCGAGCACTGAAGCTTTCTTT. Translating it yields CASSMGPSTEAFF.

This rearrangement joins TRBV4-1 to TRBJ2-3; TRBD1 aligns across 9 bases. V lost 3 bases, J lost 10 bases, and 8 bases stayed unmatched. This CDR3 comprises 14 residues. Germline loops: CDR1 MGHRA, CDR2 YSYEKL. The chain's CDR3 is CASSHLNRGQSQYF. In nucleotides, the CDR3 is TGCGCCAGCAGCCACTTAAACAGGGGGCAGTCGCAGTATTTT.

J is TRBJ2-2 and V is TRBV9; possibly TRBD1 or TRBD2 for D (5 bases each). This CDR3 region has 13 residues. Trimming stripped 0 bases from V and 9 bases from J, with 9 bases between. Germline assignment: CDR1 SGDLS and CDR2 YYNGEE. The CDR3, as DNA: TGTGCCAGCAGCGTAGGATGGGACCGGGAGCTGTTTTTT. It codes for CASSVGWDRELFF.

This clone was detected once. The chain uses TRBV18 and TRBJ1-1, with a tentative D call TRBD1 (6 bases). Germline CDR1 is KGHSH and CDR2 is LQKENI. Trimming took off 1 base at V and 2 bases at J, with 14 bases between the two ends. CDR3 size: 16 residues. CDR3 loop: CASSPQIRGRNTEAFF. The DNA for the CDR3 is TGTGCCAGCTCACCACAGATCCGGGGGCGCAACACTGAAGCTTTCTTT.

The DNA of the CDR3 is TGTGCCAGCAGCTTAGGCAGGGGGCGGTACGAGCAGTACTTC. Its protein product is CASSLGRGRYEQYF. The rearrangement uses TRBV11-2 and TRBJ2-7; 8 bases are a match to TRBD1. The J segment lost 4 bases and the V segment lost 1 base, leaving 3 bases of the junction unmatched. Germline values: CDR1 SGHAT, CDR2 FQNNGV. This CDR3 contains 14 residues.

The V gene is TRBV6-5, the J gene TRBJ1-6, with D possibly matching TRBD1 (5 bases). In germline, CDR1 is MNHEY, CDR2 SVGAGI. This CDR3 is 16 amino acids long. V lost 4 bases to trimming and J lost 6 bases, with 16 bases between them. CDR3 sequence reads: CASSSLAREPNSPLHF. The CDR3 nucleotides read TGTGCCAGCAGTTCCCTCGCCAGGGAACCTAATTCACCCCTCCACTTT.

This chain links TRBV9 with TRBJ1-1, with D possibly matching TRBD1 (5 bases). Per the germline V gene, CDR1 is SGDLS and CDR2 is YYNGEE. This CDR3 comprises 18 residues. Trimming pared 3 bases from V and 5 bases from J, leaving 26 bases between. CDR3 residues: CASSGSDTRDLRFTEAFF. CDR3 DNA: TGTGCCAGCAGCGGCTCGGACACTAGAGATTTGCGGTTTACTGAAGCTTTCTTT.

The genes are TRBV4-1 and TRBJ2-7; 8 positions match TRBD1. The V gene end was trimmed by 0 bases and the J gene end by 5 bases; junction bases not matched to a gene: 12. In germline, CDR1 is MGHRA, CDR2 YSYEKL. This CDR3 region has 17 residues. CDR3 in DNA: TGCGCCAGCAGCCAAGATCTTGACAGGGGACTTGCCGACGAGCAGTACTTC. Protein sequence: CASSQDLDRGLADEQYF.

This chain links TRBV23-1 with TRBJ1-2; D not resolved. TRBV23-1 is an ORF for which the function is uncertain. The CDR3 runs 15 residues. Trimming removed 0 bases from V and 0 bases from J, with 8 bases in between. This CDR3 reads CASSQSGRANYGYTF. The CDR3, as DNA: TGCGCCAGCAGTCAATCGGGCCGGGCTAACTATGGCTACACCTTC.

The rearrangement links TRBV5-1 to TRBJ2-3, with TRBD2 identical over 12 bases. CDR3 length: 16 amino acids. Unmatched junction bases numbered 9, after V lost 4 bases and J lost 6 bases. Germline CDR1 is SGHRS and CDR2 is YFSETQ. CDR3 DNA sequence: TGCGCCAGCAGCGCCCAACTAGCGGGGGGACGGGATACGCAGTATTTT. Encoded protein: CASSAQLAGGRDTQYF.

The V gene is TRBV6-5, the J gene TRBJ1-2, with D possibly being TRBD1 (5 bases). This CDR3 spans 13 amino acids. The V and J ends lost 11 bases and 2 bases respectively, with 15 bases between them. Per germline, CDR1 MNHEY and CDR2 SVGAGI. CDR3 residues: CAGHRGSNYGYTF. The CDR3 nucleotides are TGTGCCGGGCATCGGGGGTCAAACTATGGCTACACCTTC.

J is TRBJ1-5 and V is TRBV19; 9 bases map to TRBD1. V shed 6 bases, J shed 4 bases, and the junction held 4 bases outside the gene matches. Germline CDR1 is LNHDA and CDR2 is SQIVND (reference sequence). The CDR3 is 14 residues long. CDR3 coding DNA: TGTGCCAGTAGAACAGGGGGCCCTAATCAGCCCCAGCATTTT. This codes for CASRTGGPNQPQHF.

The genes are TRBV5-1 and TRBJ2-2; possibly TRBD1 for D (5 bases). Germline CDR1 SGHRS, CDR2 YFSETQ. V lost 0 bases, J lost 3 bases, and 6 bases lay in between. The CDR3 runs to 14 residues. CDR3 nucleotides: TGCGCCAGCAGCTTGGGACAGCACACCGGGGAGCTGTTTTTT. This codes for CASSLGQHTGELFF.

The CDR3 is CASSQKYPGSNEKLFF. In DNA, the CDR3 is TGCGCCAGCAGCCAAAAGTATCCGGGATCTAATGAAAAACTGTTTTTT. The chain couples TRBV4-1 to TRBJ1-4; the D is unclear. The germline gives CDR1 MGHRA, CDR2 YSYEKL. The CDR3 has 16 residues. V lost 2 bases, J lost 3 bases, and 13 bases lay in between.

The CDR3 nucleotides read TGTGCCAGCAGCGTACGAGGACAGGGAAATGAAAAACTGTTTTTT. Translating it yields CASSVRGQGNEKLFF. The chain joins TRBV4-2 to TRBJ1-4; 8 bases line up with TRBD1. In germline, CDR1 is LGHNA, CDR2 YNFKEQ. V lost 5 bases, J lost 5 bases, and 7 bases stayed unmatched. This CDR3 has 15 residues.

A few counts support this clone. This chain links TRBV27 with TRBJ1-6, with unresolved D. Trimming left V 3 bases short and J 1 base short, with 13 bases between. The CDR3 is 17 residues long. CDR1 is MNHEY, CDR2 SMNVEV, per germline (reference sequence). CDR3 amino acids: CASSFTRAASYNSPLHF. CDR3 in DNA: TGTGCCAGCAGTTTCACACGGGCGGCGTCCTATAATTCACCCCTCCACTTT.

V and J are TRBV2 and TRBJ1-2; D is possibly TRBD1 (5 bases). The CDR3 is 15 amino acids. The germline V gene has CDR1 SNHLY and CDR2 FYNNEI. V was clipped by 1 base and J by 3 bases, with 12 bases between them. CDR3: CASSEDQGAYYGYTF. CDR3 sequence (DNA): TGTGCCAGCAGTGAAGACCAGGGCGCCTACTATGGCTACACCTTC.

The chain links TRBV4-1 to TRBJ1-1; D unclear. This CDR3 region has 14 residues. Trimming left V 0 bases short and J 3 bases short, with 8 bases between. Germline V lookup: CDR1 MGHRA, CDR2 YSYEKL. The CDR3 loop reads CASSQDQTYTEAFF. The DNA for the CDR3 is TGCGCCAGCAGCCAAGACCAGACCTACACTGAAGCTTTCTTT.

The CDR3, as DNA: TGTGCCAGCAGCGGGACTCCTAACTATGGCTACACCTTC. It encodes CASSGTPNYGYTF. The chain carries TRBV5-6 and TRBJ1-2; D might be TRBD1 (5 bases). Germline assignment: CDR1 SGHDT and CDR2 YYEEEE. Trimming removed 4 bases at V and 0 bases at J, with 7 bases between. The CDR3 is 13 residues long. Complete variable domain (other parts from reference TRBV5-6 and TRBJ1-2): DAGVTQSPTHLIKTRGQQVTLRCSPKSGHDTVSWYQQALGQGPQFIFQYYEEEERQRGNFPDRFSGHQFPNYSSELNVNALLLGDSALYLCASSGTPNYGYTFGSGTRLTVV.

The chain carries TRBV30 and TRBJ1-4; D unclear. The length of the CDR3 is 13 residues. Trimming left V 2 bases short and J 0 bases short, with 4 bases between. Germline loops: CDR1 GTSNPN, CDR2 SVGIG (reference sequence). As DNA, the CDR3 is TGTGCCTGGAGTCTGTCAACTAATGAAAAACTGTTTTTT. Translated, it gives CAWSLSTNEKLFF.

The rearrangement links TRBV11-2 to TRBJ2-7, with D hard to call. The CDR3 has 14 residues. The germline gives CDR1 SGHAT, CDR2 FQNNGV. Trimming shortened V by 0 bases and J by 2 bases, and 8 bases separated the two germline ends. The CDR3 sequence: CASSLDTKPYEQYF. The CDR3 DNA sequence: TGTGCCAGCAGCTTAGATACAAAACCCTACGAGCAGTACTTC. The variable domain in full, completed from reference TRBV11-2 and TRBJ2-7, reads EAGVAQSPRYKIIEKRQSVAFWCNPISGHATLYWYQQILGQGPKLLIQFQNNGVVDDSQLPKDRFSAERLKGVDSTLKIQPAKLEDSAVYLCASSLDTKPYEQYFGPGTRLTVT.